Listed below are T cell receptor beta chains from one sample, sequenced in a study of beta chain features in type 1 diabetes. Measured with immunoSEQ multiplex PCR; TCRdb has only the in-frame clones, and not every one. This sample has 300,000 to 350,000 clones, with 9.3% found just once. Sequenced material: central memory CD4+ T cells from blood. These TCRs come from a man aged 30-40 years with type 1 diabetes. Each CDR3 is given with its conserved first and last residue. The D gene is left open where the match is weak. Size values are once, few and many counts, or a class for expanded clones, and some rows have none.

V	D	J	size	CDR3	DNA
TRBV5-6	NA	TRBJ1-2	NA	CASSSAGNYGYTF	TGTGCCAGCAGCTCGGCAGGGAACTATGGCTACACCTTC
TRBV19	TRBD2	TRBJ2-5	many	CASSARASGRWETQYF	TGTGCCAGTAGTGCCAGGGCTAGCGGACGTTGGGAGACCCAGTACTTC
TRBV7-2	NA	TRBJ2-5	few	CASSPDGGATQYF	TGTGCCAGCAGCCCCGATGGGGGAGCGACCCAGTACTTC
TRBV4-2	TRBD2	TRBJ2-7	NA	CASSQDLPLAGGTYEQYF	TGTGCCAGCAGCCAAGATCTCCCACTAGCGGGGGGTACCTACGAGCAGTACTTC
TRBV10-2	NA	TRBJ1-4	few	CASSELDSEKLFF	TGCGCCAGCAGTGAGCTAGACTCTGAAAAACTGTTTTTT
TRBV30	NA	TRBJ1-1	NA	CAWSVQVANTEAFF	TGTGCCTGGAGTGTACAAGTAGCCAACACTGAAGCTTTCTTT
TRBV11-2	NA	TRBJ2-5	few	CASSLDTGPQETQYF	TGTGCCAGCAGCTTAGATACAGGGCCGCAAGAGACCCAGTACTTC
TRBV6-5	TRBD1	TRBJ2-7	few	CASSYSPQGRHEQYF	TGTGCCAGCAGTTACTCTCCACAGGGGCGCCACGAGCAGTACTTC
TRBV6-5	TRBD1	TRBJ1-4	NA	CAAKPGQGSGKLFF	TGTGCCGCTAAACCGGGACAGGGATCGGGAAAACTGTTTTTT
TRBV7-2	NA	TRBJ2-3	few	CASSPGYSTDTQYF	TGTGCCAGCAGCCCAGGGTATAGCACAGATACGCAGTATTTT
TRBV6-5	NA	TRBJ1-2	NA	CASSNTALPYGYTF	TGTGCCAGCAGTAATACCGCTCTTCCTTATGGCTACACCTTC
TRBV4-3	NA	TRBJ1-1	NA	CASSQGFAGQSTEAFF	TGCGCCAGCAGCCAGGGATTCGCAGGTCAGAGTACTGAAGCTTTCTTT
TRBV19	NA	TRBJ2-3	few	CASSIDGKGDTQYF	TGTGCCAGTAGTATAGATGGGAAAGGAGATACGCAGTATTTT
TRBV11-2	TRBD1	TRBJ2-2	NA	CASSLDLSGGTGELFF	TGTGCCAGCAGCTTAGATCTGTCAGGGGGAACCGGGGAGCTGTTTTTT
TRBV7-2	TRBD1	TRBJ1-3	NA	CASSLGRGHGNTIYF	TGTGCCAGCAGCTTGGGCAGGGGGCATGGAAACACCATATATTTT
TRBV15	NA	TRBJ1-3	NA	CATTASGRPSGNTIYF	TGTGCCACCACCGCCTCCGGCAGGCCCTCTGGAAACACCATATATTTT
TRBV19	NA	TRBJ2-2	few	CASSLRETGELFF	TGTGCCAGTAGTTTGCGGGAAACCGGGGAGCTGTTTTTT
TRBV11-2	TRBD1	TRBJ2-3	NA	CASRPLTGGKTDTQYF	TGTGCCAGCAGACCGTTGACAGGGGGGAAGACAGATACGCAGTATTTT
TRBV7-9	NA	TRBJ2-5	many	CASRPSGDETQYF	TGTGCCAGCAGGCCGTCGGGTGATGAGACCCAGTACTTC
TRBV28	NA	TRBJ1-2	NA	CASTSGGAANYGYTF	TGTGCCAGCACCTCCGGAGGGGCTGCTAACTATGGCTACACCTTC
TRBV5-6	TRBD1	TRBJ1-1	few	CASSPDRGLNTEAFF	TGTGCCAGCAGCCCCGACAGGGGGCTGAACACTGAAGCTTTCTTT
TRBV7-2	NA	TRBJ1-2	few	CASSLEEVQGYTF	TGTGCCAGCAGCTTAGAGGAGGTACAAGGCTACACCTTC
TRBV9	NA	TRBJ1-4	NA	CASSVAGRVNEKLFF	TGTGCCAGCAGCGTAGCTGGGAGGGTGAACGAAAAACTGTTTTTT
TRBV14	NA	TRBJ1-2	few	CASSQAQGYGYTF	TGTGCCAGCAGCCAAGCGCAGGGATACGGCTACACCTTC
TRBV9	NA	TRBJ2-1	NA	CASSGGSYNEQFF	TGTGCCAGCAGCGGGGGGAGTTACAATGAGCAGTTCTTC
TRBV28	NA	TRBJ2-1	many	CASSNNDEQFF	TGTGCCAGCAGTAACAACGATGAGCAGTTCTTC
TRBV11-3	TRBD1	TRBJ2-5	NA	CASSFSTGQETQYF	TGTGCCAGCAGCTTTTCGACAGGGCAAGAGACCCAGTACTTC
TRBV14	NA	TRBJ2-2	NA	CASSQNRETGELFF	TGTGCCAGCAGCCAAAACAGGGAGACCGGGGAGCTGTTTTTT
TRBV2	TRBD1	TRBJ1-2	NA	CASSGGQDYGYTF	TGTGCCAGCAGTGGAGGACAGGACTATGGCTACACCTTC
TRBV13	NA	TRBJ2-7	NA	CASSLVGAYEQYF	TGTGCCAGCAGCTTAGTTGGCGCCTACGAGCAGTACTTC
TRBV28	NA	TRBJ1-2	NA	CASSQQPIGGYTF	TGTGCCAGCAGTCAACAGCCGATCGGCGGCTACACCTTC
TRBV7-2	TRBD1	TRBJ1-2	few	CASSLPTGQGARDGYTF	TGTGCCAGCAGCTTACCTACGGGACAGGGGGCGCGAGATGGCTACACCTTC
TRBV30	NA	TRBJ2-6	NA	CAWSDDWANVLTF	TGTGCCTGGAGTGATGACTGGGCCAACGTCCTGACTTTC
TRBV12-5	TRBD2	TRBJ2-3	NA	CASVGLAGGADTQYF	TGTGCTAGCGTGGGACTAGCGGGGGGGGCAGATACGCAGTATTTT
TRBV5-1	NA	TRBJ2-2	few	CASGEAGYTGELFF	TGCGCCAGCGGTGAGGCGGGCTACACCGGGGAGCTGTTTTTT
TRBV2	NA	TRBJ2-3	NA	CASTGQGTYTDTQYF	TGTGCCAGCACCGGTCAGGGGACCTACACAGATACGCAGTATTTT
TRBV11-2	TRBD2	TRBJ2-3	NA	CASRKKTSGGAIDTQYF	TGTGCCAGCAGGAAAAAGACTAGCGGGGGGGCTATAGATACGCAGTATTTT
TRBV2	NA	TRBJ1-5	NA	CASREDQPQHF	TGTGCCAGCAGGGAGGATCAGCCCCAGCATTTT
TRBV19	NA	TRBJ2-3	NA	CASSIDSGGTQYF	TGTGCCAGTAGTATAGATTCCGGCGGAACGCAGTATTTT
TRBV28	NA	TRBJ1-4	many	CATQEEKLFF	TGTGCCACCCAGGAGGAAAAACTGTTTTTT
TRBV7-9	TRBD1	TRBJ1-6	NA	CASRSGQGLNSPLHF	TGTGCCAGCAGATCCGGACAGGGCCTAAATTCACCCCTCCACTTT
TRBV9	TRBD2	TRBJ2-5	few	CASSEAGGPLETQYF	TGTGCCAGCAGCGAAGCGGGGGGGCCATTGGAGACCCAGTACTTC
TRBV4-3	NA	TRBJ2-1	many	CASSQDQGKHNEQFF	TGCGCCAGCAGCCAAGATCAGGGCAAGCACAATGAGCAGTTCTTC
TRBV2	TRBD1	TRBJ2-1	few	CASSEARQGAGEQFF	TGTGCCAGCAGTGAAGCTAGACAGGGGGCGGGTGAGCAGTTCTTC